Presented here are 10 T cell receptor beta chains from one specimen sequenced in a study of technical replicates of blood from a handful of donors. Sequencing used immunoSEQ multiplex PCR; TCRdb keeps in-frame clones, though not all of them. The sample includes 55,000 to 65,000 clones, roughly 90% seen only once; the top ten take about 4.9%. Source material: PBMCs. The source is a human donor in good health. Some clones in this sample may be carry-over from other donors' samples.

The chain is built from TRBV5-1 and TRBJ2-3; 12 bases align to TRBD2. The trim removed 0 bases at V and 3 bases at J, leaving 2 bases unmatched. This CDR3 is 16 amino acids long. Germline-derived CDR1 and CDR2 are SGHRS and YFSETQ. The CDR3 DNA follows: TGCGCCAGCAGCTTGGTCGGGACTAGCGGGACAGATACGCAGTATTTT. Protein product: CASSLVGTSGTDTQYF.

The chain employs TRBV5-1 and TRBJ2-6; 8 bases map to TRBD1. Looked up from germline, CDR1 is SGHRS and CDR2 is YFSETQ. The CDR3 has 16 amino acids. J was trimmed by 0 bases and V by 7 bases; bases with no gene match: 6. CDR3 sequence (DNA): TGCGCCAGCGTGCAGGGGGCTAGCTCTGGGGCCAACGTCCTGACTTTC. Amino acid sequence: CASVQGASSGANVLTF.

The chain carries TRBV5-1 and TRBJ2-1, with D tentatively TRBD2 (6 bases). The V end lost 4 bases, the J end lost 4 bases, and 15 bases lay between the germline ends. Germline assignment: CDR1 SGHRS and CDR2 YFSETQ. The length of the CDR3 is 15 residues. The CDR3: CASSPTPTRYNEQFF. In DNA form, the CDR3 reads TGCGCCAGCAGCCCTACCCCGACTAGATACAATGAGCAGTTCTTC.

The chain uses TRBV7-9 and TRBJ2-1; D is perhaps TRBD1 (5 bases). The V end was cut by 5 bases, the J end by 8 bases, with 16 bases between. Looked up from germline, CDR1 is SEHNR and CDR2 is FQNEAQ (reference sequence). CDR3 length: 14 amino acids. This chain's CDR3 is CASSPATLGDEQFF. CDR3 nucleotide sequence: TGTGCCAGCAGCCCTGCGACCCTAGGGGATGAGCAGTTCTTC.

The V call is TRBV7-2, the J call TRBJ2-5, with 8 bases identical to TRBD2. The CDR3 is 16 residues long. Germline CDR1 reads SGHTA; CDR2 reads FQGNSA. The ends lost 6 bases at V and 2 bases at J; junction bases unmatched: 11. In nucleotides, the CDR3 is TGTGCCAGCAGTTTGGGAGGGGCGGGGGGACAAGAGACCCAGTACTTC. Its translation is CASSLGGAGGQETQYF. Filled out from reference TRBV7-2 and TRBJ2-5, the complete variable domain reads GAGVSQSPSNKVTEKGKDVELRCDPISGHTALYWYRQSLGQGLEFLIYFQGNSAPDKSGLPSDRFSAERTGGSVSTLTIQRTQQEDSAVYLCASSLGGAGGQETQYFGPGTRLLVL.

This chain connects TRBV7-2 to TRBJ2-7; 7 bases are shared with TRBD1. With 2 bases clipped from V and 5 bases from J, the junction kept 3 bases outside the gene matches. Germline lookup yields CDR1 SGHTA and CDR2 FQGNSA. CDR3 length equals 13 residues. The CDR3 region has the DNA TGTGCCAGCAGCTTAAACAGGGGAGACGAGCAGTACTTC. It encodes CASSLNRGDEQYF. Variable domain in full (rest from reference TRBV7-2 and TRBJ2-7): GAGVSQSPSNKVTEKGKDVELRCDPISGHTALYWYRQSLGQGLEFLIYFQGNSAPDKSGLPSDRFSAERTGGSVSTLTIQRTQQEDSAVYLCASSLNRGDEQYFGPGTRLTVT.

The V gene is TRBV19, the J gene TRBJ1-2; a weak D match, TRBD1 (6 bases). CDR1 LNHDA and CDR2 SQIVND come from the germline V gene (reference sequence). The CDR3 extends over 15 amino acids. V was pared by 9 bases and J by 3 bases, with 20 bases between. This CDR3 is CASRSTGQGHYGYTF. The CDR3, as DNA: TGTGCCAGCAGATCGACCGGGCAGGGGCACTATGGCTACACCTTC.

J is TRBJ2-1 and V is TRBV7-9; perhaps TRBD2 as D (6 bases). The germline V gene has CDR1 SEHNR and CDR2 FQNEAQ (reference sequence). V dropped 5 bases and J dropped 14 bases, with 16 bases sitting between them. The CDR3 sequence is 12 residues long. As DNA, the CDR3 is TGTGCCAGCAGCGCGACCCGCGGAGGGGAGTTCTTC. Translated: CASSATRGGEFF.

Worth noting for this clone: At one of its ends the junction is not consistent with the germline gene, which may arise from a read error. The gene calls are TRBV7-8 and TRBJ2-7; D uncertain. Germline CDR1 and CDR2: SGHVS and FQNEAQ. The CDR3 is 13 residues long. The CDR3 DNA is TGTGCCAGCAGCTTAGTCGGGTCCTCCGAGCAGTACTTC. This encodes CASSLVGSSEQYF.

This rearrangement joins TRBV2 to TRBJ2-7; TRBD2 aligns across 10 bases. The CDR3 runs to 18 residues. With 0 bases clipped from V and 3 bases from J, the junction kept 11 bases outside the gene matches. Germline CDR1 and CDR2: SNHLY and FYNNEI. The CDR3 region is CASSEAEASGSMVYEQYF. CDR3 nucleotide sequence: TGTGCCAGCAGTGAAGCGGAGGCTAGCGGGAGTATGGTCTACGAGCAGTACTTC.